A single sample gave rise to the 25 T cell receptor beta chains below, sequenced in a study of CD8 T cells in Susac syndrome. Reverse transcription of about 0.45 to 1 ug RNA was carried out with random hexamers. TCRdb re-derived calls from the immunoSEQ multiplex PCR reads in MiXCR, one entry per CDR3 protein. Of 170,000 or so distinct CDR3 sequences listed, about 96% are singletons. The sample was CD4+ T cells from PBMCs. Receptor source: a human donor with Susac syndrome.

The rearrangement links TRBV7-2 to TRBJ1-6, with 7 bases aligning to TRBD1. Germline lookup yields CDR1 SGHTA and CDR2 FQGNSA. J gave up 7 bases and V 2 bases, and 8 bases lay outside the gene matches. The CDR3 runs to 16 residues. CDR3 loop: CASSLTNRGTNSPLHF. As DNA, the CDR3 is TGTGCCAGCAGCTTAACGAACAGGGGAACCAATTCACCCCTCCACTTT.

The genes are TRBV20-1 and TRBJ2-7; maybe TRBD1 (6 bases). CDR1 and CDR2 (germline): DFQATT, SNEGSKA (reference sequence). The CDR3 is made up of 13 amino acids. V lost 5 bases and J lost 0, with 11 bases in between. Here the CDR3 DNA reads TGCAGTGCTTATGACAGGTACTCCTACGAGCAGTACTTC. Its translation: CSAYDRYSYEQYF.

V usage is TRBV9 and J usage is TRBJ2-3; D possibly matches TRBD1 or TRBD2 (6 bases each). The length of the CDR3 is 15 residues. V was shortened by 0 bases and J by 1 base, with 9 bases between the two germline ends. Germline values: CDR1 SGDLS, CDR2 YYNGEE. CDR3 DNA: TGTGCCAGCAGCGTAGACGGGGGCGGCACAGATACGCAGTATTTT. Protein sequence: CASSVDGGGTDTQYF. Full variable domain (remainder filled in from reference TRBV9 and TRBJ2-3): DSGVTQTPKHLITATGQRVTLRCSPRSGDLSVYWYQQSLDQGLQFLIQYYNGEERAKGNILERFSAQQFPDLHSELNLSSLELGDSALYFCASSVDGGGTDTQYFGPGTRLTVL.

This sequence joins TRBV3-1 and TRBJ2-5; no definite D call. V lost 1 base and J 5 bases, leaving 8 bases between the germline ends. The germline CDR1 and CDR2 sequences are LGHDT and YNNKEL (reference sequence). The CDR3 extends over 13 amino acids. The CDR3 bases are TGTGCCAGCAGCCAAGGGAGCCGGGAGACCCAGTACTTC. Protein product: CASSQGSRETQYF.

This rearrangement joins TRBV12-3 or TRBV12-4 to TRBJ1-1; weak D call: TRBD1 (5 bases). V was shortened by 6 bases and J by 1 base, with 9 bases between the two germline ends. The CDR3 covers 13 residues. DNA of the CDR3: TGTGCCAGCAGGACACAGGAGAACACTGAAGCTTTCTTT. It codes for CASRTQENTEAFF.

V usage is TRBV29-1 and J usage is TRBJ2-1; 9 bases map to TRBD2. The CDR3 spans 13 residues. The V segment lost 4 bases and the J segment 7 bases; nucleotides outside the gene matches: 5. Germline V lookup: CDR1 SQVTM, CDR2 ANQGSEA. The CDR3 reads CSVGLAAGNEQFF. In nucleotides, the CDR3 is TGCAGCGTTGGACTAGCGGCCGGTAATGAGCAGTTCTTC.

The rearrangement joins TRBV18 to TRBJ2-1; 12 positions match TRBD2. CDR1 is KGHSH and CDR2 is LQKENI in the germline V gene. V dropped 1 base and J dropped 15; count of bases not matched to a gene: 16. The CDR3 spans 17 residues. The CDR3 sequence is CASSPRQPLAGGPGWFF. The CDR3 DNA reads TGTGCCAGCTCACCACGTCAGCCACTAGCGGGGGGCCCCGGGTGGTTCTTC.

The J gene is TRBJ1-1, the V gene TRBV7-9; D gene ambiguous. Trimming took 6 bases from V and 2 from J, leaving 13 bases between them. CDR3 length equals 14 residues. CDR1 is SEHNR, CDR2 FQNEAQ, per germline (reference sequence). The CDR3 bases are TGTGCCAGCAGTACTCAGTGGCAAAACACTGAAGCTTTCTTT. It is translated as CASSTQWQNTEAFF.

Here the CDR3 reads CATQVPKGGEQYF. The CDR3 region has the DNA TGTGCCACCCAAGTACCCAAGGGTGGCGAGCAGTACTTC. The genes are TRBV15 and TRBJ2-7; D is unclear. Germline lookup yields CDR1 LNHNV and CDR2 YYDKDF (reference sequence). The CDR3 runs to 13 residues. The V end was cut by 8 bases, the J end by 6 bases, with 17 bases between.

The CDR3 is CASSQDQPQHF. Here the CDR3 DNA reads TGTGCCAGCAGCCAGGATCAGCCCCAGCATTTT. This chain uses TRBV28 with TRBJ1-5; D unclear. Trimming removed 6 bases at V and 5 bases at J, with 5 bases between. From germline, CDR1 is MDHEN and CDR2 SYDVKM. The CDR3 is 11 amino acids.

This chain links TRBV29-1 with TRBJ2-1; 10 bases match TRBD2. The V segment lost 7 bases and the J segment 8 bases; nucleotides outside the gene matches: 11. CDR1 is SQVTM and CDR2 is ANQGSEA in the germline V gene. The CDR3 runs 14 residues. DNA of the CDR3: TGCAGCGCCCAGCGGGAGGGCCGTTTTGATGAGCAGTTCTTC. This sequence encodes CSAQREGRFDEQFF.

The V gene is TRBV30, the J gene TRBJ1-4, with D perhaps TRBD1 (6 bases). CDR1 is GTSNPN and CDR2 is SVGIG in the germline V gene (reference sequence). V lost 0 bases and J 5 bases, leaving 13 bases between the germline ends. The CDR3 is 15 amino acids. The CDR3 reads CAWSVGAGVNEKLFF. The CDR3 DNA reads TGTGCCTGGAGTGTTGGGGCAGGGGTAAATGAAAAACTGTTTTTT.

The rearrangement joins TRBV20-1 to TRBJ1-1; D call uncertain. Trimming left V 2 bases short and J 3 bases short, with 13 bases between. The CDR3 is made up of 14 amino acids. The germline V gene has CDR1 DFQATT and CDR2 SNEGSKA (reference sequence). This CDR3 is CSARLPYGDTEAFF. The CDR3 DNA is TGCAGTGCTAGACTCCCTTATGGGGACACTGAAGCTTTCTTT.

The genes are TRBV3-1 and TRBJ1-6, with D possibly TRBD1 on 6 matching bases. The CDR3 sequence is 16 residues long. Germline V gene sequence: CDR1 LGHDT, CDR2 YNNKEL (reference sequence). The V and J ends lost 5 bases and 6 bases respectively, with 17 bases between them. In nucleotides, the CDR3 is TGTGCCAGCAGCTTGGGATGGGACAACCTTAATTCACCCCTCCACTTT. Its protein is CASSLGWDNLNSPLHF.

The chain combines TRBV20-1 with TRBJ2-2; D gene unclear. CDR1 is DFQATT and CDR2 is SNEGSKA in the germline V gene (reference sequence). CDR3 length: 15 amino acids. Trimming shortened V by 0 bases and J by 6 bases, and 14 bases separated the two germline ends. The CDR3 spells CSARDRTIGSGELFF. CDR3 coding DNA: TGCAGTGCTAGAGATCGCACGATTGGTTCCGGGGAGCTGTTTTTT.

The genes are TRBV29-1 and TRBJ1-5, with a possible D match to TRBD1 (5 bases). CDR3 length: 14 amino acids. Germline V gene lookup returns CDR1 SQVTM and CDR2 ANQGSEA. V lost 6 bases and J 4 bases, leaving 16 bases between the germline ends. The CDR3 DNA reads TGCAGCGTGAGATTCCAGGGAGATAATCAGCCCCAGCATTTT. Protein: CSVRFQGDNQPQHF.

The chain carries TRBV5-1 and TRBJ2-1; TRBD2 agrees at 10 bases. The J segment lost 8 bases and the V segment lost 5 bases, leaving 13 bases of the junction unmatched. There are 16 residues in the CDR3. The germline gives CDR1 SGHRS, CDR2 YFSETQ. Written as DNA, the CDR3 is TGCGCCAGCAGGGTGGAGCTAGCGGGAGTGGGCGATGAGCAGTTCTTC. Residues: CASRVELAGVGDEQFF.

V gene TRBV2 combines with J gene TRBJ2-1; no clear D gene. V lost 7 bases to trimming and J lost 10 bases, with 20 bases between them. Per germline, CDR1 SNHLY and CDR2 FYNNEI. The CDR3 is 14 amino acids. Here the CDR3 DNA reads TGTGCCAGCATCTTGTCACTTCTCGCCCAGGAGCAGTTCTTC. Amino acids: CASILSLLAQEQFF.

V is TRBV2 and J is TRBJ2-1; 8 bases map to TRBD2. The germline CDR1 and CDR2 sequences are SNHLY and FYNNEI. Unmatched junction bases numbered 13, after V lost 3 bases and J lost 9 bases. CDR3 size: 16 residues. The CDR3 loop reads CASSDPAGPSGSEQFF. The CDR3 nucleotides read TGTGCCAGCAGTGACCCAGCGGGGCCCAGCGGGAGTGAGCAGTTCTTC.

The chain uses TRBV30 and TRBJ2-2; D perhaps matches TRBD2 (6 bases). The CDR3 sequence is 16 residues long. Germline V gene lookup returns CDR1 GTSNPN and CDR2 SVGIG (reference sequence). The ends were cut back, 2 bases at V and 6 bases at J, with 19 bases in the middle. The CDR3 reads CAWSRGTGSKSGELFF. The CDR3, as DNA: TGTGCCTGGAGTCGCGGTACCGGGAGCAAATCCGGGGAGCTGTTTTTT.

The rearrangement links TRBV29-1 to TRBJ2-5; D might be TRBD1 (6 bases). V was clipped by 7 bases and J by 9 bases, with 24 bases between them. This CDR3 has 14 residues. Germline V gene data show CDR1 as SQVTM and CDR2 as ANQGSEA. The CDR3 DNA follows: TGCAGCGCTAGGGACACCGGGTGGAAAGTGGCCCAGTACTTC. Its translation is CSARDTGWKVAQYF. Full variable domain (rest looked up from reference TRBV29-1 and TRBJ2-5): SAVISQKPSRDICQRGTSLTIQCQVDSQVTMMFWYRQQPGQSLTLIATANQGSEATYESGFVIDKFPISRPNLTFSTLTVSNMSPEDSSIYLCSARDTGWKVAQYFGPGTRLLVL.

This chain uses TRBV7-9 with TRBJ1-3, with D unclear. V shed 7 bases and J shed 0 bases, with 13 bases lying between them. The CDR3 extends over 15 amino acids. Germline V gene data show CDR1 as SEHNR and CDR2 as FQNEAQ (reference sequence). CDR3 sequence (DNA): TGTGCCAGCACCATAGCACGGGACTCTGGAAACACCATATATTTT. Translated: CASTIARDSGNTIYF.

This chain links TRBV29-1 with TRBJ2-1; D gene unclear. This CDR3 contains 14 residues. V shed 4 bases and J shed 0 bases, with 10 bases lying between them. Looked up from germline, CDR1 is SQVTM and CDR2 is ANQGSEA. The CDR3 is CSVVGRSSYNEQFF. CDR3 DNA sequence: TGCAGCGTTGTAGGCCGCAGCTCCTACAATGAGCAGTTCTTC.

V gene TRBV20-1 combines with J gene TRBJ2-3, with 10 nucleotides matching TRBD2. V lost 6 bases to trimming and J lost 2 bases; unmatched junction nucleotides: 11. The CDR3 covers 16 residues. Germline CDR1 and CDR2: DFQATT and SNEGSKA (reference sequence). The DNA for the CDR3 is TGCAGTGCCGAGACAACTAGCGGGGACCTCACAGATACGCAGTATTTT. This sequence encodes CSAETTSGDLTDTQYF.

CDR3 nucleotides: TGCAGTGCTAGGGAAAACGTGGGACAGACCTACGAGCAGTACTTC. Residues: CSARENVGQTYEQYF. The chain employs TRBV20-1 and TRBJ2-7; 7 bases match TRBD1. The trim removed 3 bases at V and 2 bases at J, leaving 10 bases unmatched. This CDR3 contains 15 residues. Looked up from germline, CDR1 is DFQATT and CDR2 is SNEGSKA (reference sequence).